Listed here are 5 T cell receptor beta chains from one sample, sequenced in a study of OX40 agonist ivuxolimab in advanced cancers. TCRdb's table, derived via immunoSEQ multiplex PCR, lists solely in-frame clones and lacks some. In the table there are some 68,000 clones, roughly nine tenths of which are singletons. Here the sequenced sample was CD4+ or CD8+ T cells sorted from blood, taken in a trial of the OX40 agonist ivuxolimab. These receptors were taken from an adult with an advanced solid tumor such as melanoma, head and neck, liver or kidney cancer.

The CDR3 sequence is CASSRFGYGYTF. CDR3 sequence (DNA): TGTGCCAGTAGTCGATTTGGCTATGGCTACACCTTC. V usage is TRBV19 and J usage is TRBJ1-2; no firm D call. The CDR3 sequence is 12 residues long. Germline V gives CDR1 LNHDA, CDR2 SQIVND (reference sequence). V was pared by 5 bases and J by 4 bases, with 8 bases between.

The V and J genes are TRBV28 and TRBJ2-7; TRBD2 matches at 10 bases. Germline V gene data show CDR1 as MDHEN and CDR2 as SYDVKM. This CDR3 has 15 amino acids. Trimming took 3 bases from V and 7 from J; bases not matched to a gene: 9. The CDR3 loop reads CASSLIASGSREQYF. The CDR3 coding sequence is TGTGCCAGCAGTTTGATCGCTAGCGGGAGTCGTGAGCAGTACTTC.

The chain carries TRBV19 and TRBJ1-4; TRBD1 matches 7 bases. V was pared by 2 bases and J by 0 bases, with 3 bases of the junction left unmatched. The V gene's germline CDR1 is LNHDA and CDR2 SQIVND (reference sequence). The CDR3 loop spans 16 amino acids. CDR3 nucleotides: TGTGCCAGTAGTATAAGACAGGGTGCAACTAATGAAAAACTGTTTTTT. It translates to CASSIRQGATNEKLFF. The whole variable domain, remainder taken from reference TRBV19 and TRBJ1-4, is DGGITQSPKYLFRKEGQNVTLSCEQNLNHDAMYWYRQDPGQGLRLIYYSQIVNDFQKGDIAEGYSVSREKKESFPLTVTSAQKNPTAFYLCASSIRQGATNEKLFFGSGTQLSVL.

This clone was counted only a few times. The genes are TRBV7-2 and TRBJ1-3; TRBD1 agrees at 7 bases. V dropped 4 bases and J dropped 2; count of bases not matched to a gene: 2. The CDR3 extends over 14 amino acids. CDR1 and CDR2 from the germline V gene are SGHTA and FQGNSA. The CDR3 reads CASSSGTAGNTIYF. The CDR3 bases are TGTGCCAGCAGCTCCGGGACAGCTGGAAACACCATATATTTT.

This clone was found once. This chain uses TRBV28 with TRBJ1-2; weak D call: TRBD1 (6 bases). The V and J ends lost 7 bases and 4 bases respectively, with 10 bases between them. The CDR3 is 12 amino acids. Germline V gene sequence: CDR1 MDHEN, CDR2 SYDVKM. The CDR3 region has the DNA TGTGCCAGCACCCGGGACACCTATGGCTACACCTTC. Translation gives CASTRDTYGYTF.